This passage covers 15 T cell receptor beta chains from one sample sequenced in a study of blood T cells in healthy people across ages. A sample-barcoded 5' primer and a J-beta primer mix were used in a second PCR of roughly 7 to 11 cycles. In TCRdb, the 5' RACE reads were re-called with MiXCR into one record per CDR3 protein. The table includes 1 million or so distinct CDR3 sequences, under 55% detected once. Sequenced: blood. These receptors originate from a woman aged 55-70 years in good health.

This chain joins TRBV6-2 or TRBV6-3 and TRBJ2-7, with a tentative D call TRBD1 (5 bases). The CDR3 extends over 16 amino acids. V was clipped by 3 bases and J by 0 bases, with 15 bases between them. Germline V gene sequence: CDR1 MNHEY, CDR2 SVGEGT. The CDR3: CASSYRGGIPSYEQYF. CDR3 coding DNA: TGTGCCAGCAGTTATAGGGGTGGTATTCCCTCCTACGAGCAGTACTTC.

The CDR3 region is CASTRVVGFPDTQYF. The CDR3 DNA is TGTGCCAGCACGCGTGTGGTGGGCTTTCCAGATACGCAGTATTTT. This chain uses TRBV7-9 with TRBJ2-3; no definite D call. V shed 7 bases and J shed 4 bases, with 18 bases lying between them. The CDR3 has 15 residues. Germline lookup yields CDR1 SEHNR and CDR2 FQNEAQ (reference sequence). Combining the CDR3 with reference TRBV7-9 and TRBJ2-3 gives the whole variable domain DTGVSQNPRHKITKRGQNVTFRCDPISEHNRLYWYRQTLGQGPEFLTYFQNEAQLEKSRLLSDRFSAERPKGSFSTLEIQRTEQGDSAMYLCASTRVVGFPDTQYFGPGTRLTVL.

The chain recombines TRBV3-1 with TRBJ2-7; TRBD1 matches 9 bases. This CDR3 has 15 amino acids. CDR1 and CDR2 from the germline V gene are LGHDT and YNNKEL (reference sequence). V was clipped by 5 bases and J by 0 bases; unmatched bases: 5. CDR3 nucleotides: TGTGCCAGCAGCGGACAGGGGCCTTTCTCCTACGAGCAGTACTTC. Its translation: CASSGQGPFSYEQYF.

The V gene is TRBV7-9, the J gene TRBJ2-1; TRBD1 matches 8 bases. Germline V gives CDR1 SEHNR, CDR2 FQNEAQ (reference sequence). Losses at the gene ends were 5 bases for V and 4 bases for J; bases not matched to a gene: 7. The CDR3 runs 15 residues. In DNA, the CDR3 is TGTGCCAGCAGCCCCAGGGGGCCGGAATACAATGAGCAGTTCTTC. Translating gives CASSPRGPEYNEQFF. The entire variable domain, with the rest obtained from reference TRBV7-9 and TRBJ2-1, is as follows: DTGVSQNPRHKITKRGQNVTFRCDPISEHNRLYWYRQTLGQGPEFLTYFQNEAQLEKSRLLSDRFSAERPKGSFSTLEIQRTEQGDSAMYLCASSPRGPEYNEQFFGPGTRLTVL.

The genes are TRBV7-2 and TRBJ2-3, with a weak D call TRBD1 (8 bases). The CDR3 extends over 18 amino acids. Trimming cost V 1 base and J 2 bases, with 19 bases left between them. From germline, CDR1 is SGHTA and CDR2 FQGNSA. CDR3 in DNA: TGTGCCAGCAGCTTAGTGGGGGGGACAGGTCTTAACACAGATACGCAGTATTTT. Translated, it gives CASSLVGGTGLNTDTQYF.

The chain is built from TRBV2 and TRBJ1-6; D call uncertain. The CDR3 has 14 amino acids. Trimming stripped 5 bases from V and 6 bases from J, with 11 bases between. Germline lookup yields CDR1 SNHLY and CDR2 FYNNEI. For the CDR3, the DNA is TGTGCCAGCAGTCTCGAAGGTTTTAATTCACCCCTCCACTTT. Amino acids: CASSLEGFNSPLHF. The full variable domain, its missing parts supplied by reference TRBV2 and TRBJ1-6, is EPEVTQTPSHQVTQMGQEVILRCVPISNHLYFYWYRQILGQKVEFLVSFYNNEISEKSEIFDDQFSVERPDGSNFTLKIRSTKLEDSAMYFCASSLEGFNSPLHFGNGTRLTVT.

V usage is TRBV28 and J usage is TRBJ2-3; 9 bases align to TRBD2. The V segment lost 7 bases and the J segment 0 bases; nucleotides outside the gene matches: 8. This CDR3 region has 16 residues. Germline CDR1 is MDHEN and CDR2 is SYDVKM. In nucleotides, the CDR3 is TGTGCCAGCACGTCTCCTAGCGGGATTAGCACAGATACGCAGTATTTT. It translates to CASTSPSGISTDTQYF.

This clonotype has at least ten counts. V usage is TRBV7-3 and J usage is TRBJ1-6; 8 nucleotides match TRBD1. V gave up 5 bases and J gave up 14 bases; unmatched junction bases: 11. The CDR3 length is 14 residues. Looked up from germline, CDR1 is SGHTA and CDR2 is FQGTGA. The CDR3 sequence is CASSLGQGSGALHF. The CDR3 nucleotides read TGTGCCAGCAGCCTCGGACAGGGCTCTGGGGCCCTCCACTTT.

The CDR3: CASSEVQNTEAFF. The CDR3 nucleotides are TGCGCCAGCAGTGAAGTGCAGAACACTGAAGCTTTCTTT. The J gene is TRBJ1-1, the V gene TRBV10-1; D is undetermined. Between the trimmed V and J ends, which lost 3 bases and 1 base, there was a span of 6 bases. Germline CDR1 and CDR2: WNHNN and SYGVQD (reference sequence). The CDR3 is made up of 13 amino acids.

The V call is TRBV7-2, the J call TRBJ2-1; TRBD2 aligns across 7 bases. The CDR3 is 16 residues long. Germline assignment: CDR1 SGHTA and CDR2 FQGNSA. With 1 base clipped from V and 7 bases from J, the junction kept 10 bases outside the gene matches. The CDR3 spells CASSLGRGRVRNEQFF. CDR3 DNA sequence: TGTGCCAGCAGCTTAGGTCGCGGGAGAGTTCGAAATGAGCAGTTCTTC.

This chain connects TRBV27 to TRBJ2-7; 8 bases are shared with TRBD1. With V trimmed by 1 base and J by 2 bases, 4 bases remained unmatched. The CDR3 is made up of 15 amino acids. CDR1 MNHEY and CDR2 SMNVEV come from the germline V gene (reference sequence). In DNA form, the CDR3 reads TGTGCCAGCAGTTTATGGCAGGGGGCCCCCTACGAGCAGTACTTC. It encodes CASSLWQGAPYEQYF.

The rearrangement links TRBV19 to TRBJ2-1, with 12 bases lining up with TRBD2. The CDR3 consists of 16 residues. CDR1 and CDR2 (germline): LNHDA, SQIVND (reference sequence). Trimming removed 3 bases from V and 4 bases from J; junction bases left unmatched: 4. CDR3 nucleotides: TGTGCCAGTAGTATCCTAGCGGGAGGGAGGTACAATGAGCAGTTCTTC. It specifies CASSILAGGRYNEQFF.

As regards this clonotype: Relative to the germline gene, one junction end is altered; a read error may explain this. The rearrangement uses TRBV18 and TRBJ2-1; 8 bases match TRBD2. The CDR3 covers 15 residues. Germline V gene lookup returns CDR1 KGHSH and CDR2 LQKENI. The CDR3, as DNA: TGTACCAGCTCACCCCCCGGGACTAGTCTCAATGAGCAGTTCTTC. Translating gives CTSSPPGTSLNEQFF.

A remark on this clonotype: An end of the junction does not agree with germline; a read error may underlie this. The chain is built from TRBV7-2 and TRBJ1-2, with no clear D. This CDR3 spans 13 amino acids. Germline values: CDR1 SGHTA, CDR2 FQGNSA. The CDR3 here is CASSQAVDYGHTF. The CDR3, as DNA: TGTGCCAGCAGCCAAGCAGTTGACTATGGCCACACCTTC.

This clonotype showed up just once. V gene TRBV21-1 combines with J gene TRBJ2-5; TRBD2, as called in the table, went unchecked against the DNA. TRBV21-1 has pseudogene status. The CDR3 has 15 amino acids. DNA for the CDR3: TGTGCCAGCTCGCTAGCGGGAGGGCCGTTAAAGACCCAGTACTTC. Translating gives CASSLAGGPLKTQYF.